This T cell receptor beta chain was sequenced during a study of T cell clonotyping in hematopoietic cell transplantation. Sequencing used immunoSEQ multiplex PCR; TCRdb keeps in-frame clones, though not all of them. The repertoire holds over 10,000 clones, about four fifths seen once, with 5.8% in the top ten. There are 15 residues in the CDR3. Trimming left V 3 bases short and J 1 base short, with 12 bases between. Germline CDR1 and CDR2: SGDLS and YYNGEE. This sequence joins TRBV9 and TRBJ2-3; D possibly corresponds to TRBD2 (5 bases). The sequence came from a female patient in her thirties or forties who had an allogeneic stem cell transplant from a related donor, so T cells may come from the graft donor. Some clones in this sample may be carry-over from other donors' samples. Sequencing used PBMCs, obtained 100 days after allogeneic stem cell transplant. DNA of the CDR3: TGTGCCAGCAGCGCCCTAGCTATAGGCACAGATACGCAGTATTTT. It codes for CASSALAIGTDTQYF.